This is a list of T cell receptor beta chains from one sample in a study of patients and donors after allogeneic stem cell transplantation. TCRdb re-analysed the RT-PCR reads in MiXCR, keeping a single row per CDR3 protein. The data contain around 29,000 distinct CDR3 sequences, around 35% of them singletons. Sequencing was done on a sample of blood, either unsorted or a sorted T cell fraction (not recorded which). The receptors shown here come from a human donor who was either an allogeneic HSCT recipient or a stem cell or donor lymphocyte infusion donor (not recorded which). It is not recorded whose cells these are; they may come from a transplant donor. Each CDR3 is given with its conserved first and last residue. Each record gives: CDR3 protein, CDR3 DNA, V gene, clone size, D gene, J gene. A D gene is named only where the DNA matches it firmly. Size is stated for part of the rows, as once, few or many counts, or as a class when the clone is expanded.

CDR3aa: CASSFDRATNTGELFF
CDR3nt: TGCGCCAGCAGCTTTGACCGAGCAACGAACACCGGGGAGCTGTTTTTT
v_gene: TRBV5-1
abundance: .
d_gene: .
j_gene: TRBJ2-2

CDR3aa: CSVRRTSGGYEQFF
CDR3nt: TGCAGCGTGCGCCGGACTAGCGGGGGGTATGAGCAGTTCTTC
v_gene: TRBV29-1
abundance: few
d_gene: TRBD2
j_gene: TRBJ2-1

CDR3aa: CSARGQRDYGYTF
CDR3nt: TGCAGTGCTAGGGGACAGAGGGACTATGGCTACACCTTC
v_gene: TRBV20-1
abundance: many
d_gene: TRBD1
j_gene: TRBJ1-2

CDR3aa: CASSTWDRMNTEAFF
CDR3nt: TGTGCCAGCAGCACCTGGGACAGAATGAACACTGAAGCTTTCTTT
v_gene: TRBV7-9
abundance: few
d_gene: TRBD1
j_gene: TRBJ1-1

CDR3aa: CASSSGQGGETEAFF
CDR3nt: TGTGCCAGCAGCTCCGGACAGGGTGGGGAGACTGAAGCTTTCTTT
v_gene: TRBV7-6
abundance: .
d_gene: TRBD1
j_gene: TRBJ1-1

CDR3aa: CASSAGTTYEQYF
CDR3nt: TGTGCCAGCTCAGCCGGGACAACCTACGAGCAGTACTTC
v_gene: TRBV18
abundance: .
d_gene: .
j_gene: TRBJ2-7

CDR3aa: CSVESQGGYGYTF
CDR3nt: TGCAGCGTTGAATCGCAGGGTGGATATGGCTACACCTTC
v_gene: TRBV29-1
abundance: few
d_gene: .
j_gene: TRBJ1-2

CDR3aa: CASSYPSTEAFF
CDR3nt: TGTGCCAGCAGCTATCCTAGCACTGAAGCTTTCTTT
v_gene: TRBV11-2
abundance: few
d_gene: .
j_gene: TRBJ1-1

CDR3aa: CASSNIGIFGQKNEKLFF
CDR3nt: TGTGCCAGCTCTAATATTGGGATATTCGGGCAGAAAAATGAAAAACTGTTTTTT
v_gene: TRBV28
abundance: .
d_gene: .
j_gene: TRBJ1-4

CDR3aa: CAGSYGLANTGELFF
CDR3nt: TGTGCCGGCAGTTACGGACTAGCGAACACCGGGGAGCTGTTTTTT
v_gene: TRBV6-2/TRBV6-3
abundance: .
d_gene: TRBD2
j_gene: TRBJ2-2

CDR3aa: CASSLFPVLGYTF
CDR3nt: TGTGCCAGCAGCTTGTTCCCTGTACTCGGCTACACCTTC
v_gene: TRBV5-6
abundance: few
d_gene: .
j_gene: TRBJ1-2

CDR3aa: CASSLDGDMETQYF
CDR3nt: TGTGCCAGCAGCTTAGACGGGGATATGGAGACCCAGTACTTC
v_gene: TRBV11-3
abundance: .
d_gene: .
j_gene: TRBJ2-5

CDR3aa: CSVGDSGDEQFF
CDR3nt: TGCAGCGTTGGAGACAGTGGGGATGAGCAGTTCTTC
v_gene: TRBV29-1
abundance: .
d_gene: .
j_gene: TRBJ2-1

CDR3aa: CASSLGTGLYEQYF
CDR3nt: TGCGCCAGCAGCCTGGGGACAGGCCTCTACGAGCAGTACTTC
v_gene: TRBV5-1
abundance: .
d_gene: TRBD1
j_gene: TRBJ2-7

CDR3aa: CASSLRGGQETQYF
CDR3nt: TGCGCCAGCAGCTTGAGGGGGGGTCAAGAGACCCAGTACTTC
v_gene: TRBV5-1
abundance: .
d_gene: .
j_gene: TRBJ2-5

CDR3aa: CASSFWELADNEQFF
CDR3nt: TGTGCCAGCAGCTTTTGGGAGTTGGCCGACAATGAGCAGTTCTTC
v_gene: TRBV7-9
abundance: few
d_gene: .
j_gene: TRBJ2-1

CDR3aa: CAIKASVNTEAFF
CDR3nt: TGTGCCATCAAGGCCTCGGTGAACACTGAAGCTTTCTTT
v_gene: TRBV10-3
abundance: .
d_gene: .
j_gene: TRBJ1-1

CDR3aa: CANEDAGCSDTQYF
CDR3nt: TGTGCCAACGAGGATGCGGGTTGTTCGGATACGCAGTATTTT
v_gene: TRBV24-1
abundance: .
d_gene: .
j_gene: TRBJ2-3

CDR3aa: CASRRETGFGGLRAFF
CDR3nt: TGTGCCAGCAGGCGCGAAACAGGTTTCGGAGGTTTGAGAGCTTTCTTT
v_gene: TRBV7-8
abundance: .
d_gene: .
j_gene: TRBJ1-1

CDR3aa: CSVVVRDNYGYTF
CDR3nt: TGCAGCGTTGTCGTCAGGGATAACTATGGCTACACCTTC
v_gene: TRBV29-1
abundance: few
d_gene: .
j_gene: TRBJ1-2

CDR3aa: CASSVQGAREEPQHF
CDR3nt: TGTGCCAGCAGCGTCCAGGGGGCGCGGGAGGAGCCCCAGCATTTT
v_gene: TRBV9
abundance: few
d_gene: TRBD1
j_gene: TRBJ1-5

CDR3aa: CAGSLDVGSYNEQFF
CDR3nt: TGCGCCGGCAGCTTGGACGTCGGCTCCTACAATGAGCAGTTCTTC
v_gene: TRBV5-1
abundance: .
d_gene: .
j_gene: TRBJ2-1

CDR3aa: CSASPGRYEQYF
CDR3nt: TGCAGTGCCTCGCCCGGCCGCTACGAGCAGTACTTC
v_gene: TRBV20-1
abundance: .
d_gene: .
j_gene: TRBJ2-7

CDR3aa: CASSQTESYNEQFF
CDR3nt: TGTGCCAGCAGCCAAACGGAGTCCTACAATGAGCAGTTCTTC
v_gene: TRBV3-1
abundance: .
d_gene: .
j_gene: TRBJ2-1

CDR3aa: CASSIDRAYGYTF
CDR3nt: TGTGCCAGTAGTATCGACAGAGCTTATGGCTACACCTTC
v_gene: TRBV19
abundance: few
d_gene: .
j_gene: TRBJ1-2

CDR3aa: CASSTADRENKNIQYF
CDR3nt: TGTGCCAGCAGCACCGCGGACAGAGAGAACAAAAACATTCAGTACTTC
v_gene: TRBV7-2
abundance: .
d_gene: .
j_gene: TRBJ2-4

CDR3aa: CASSNQGSPLHF
CDR3nt: TGTGCCAGCAGTAACCAAGGATCACCCCTCCACTTT
v_gene: TRBV6-2/TRBV6-3
abundance: .
d_gene: .
j_gene: TRBJ1-6

CDR3aa: CASSFPGGVDTGELFF
CDR3nt: TGCGCCAGCAGCTTCCCGGGGGGCGTAGACACCGGGGAGCTGTTTTTT
v_gene: TRBV5-1
abundance: .
d_gene: .
j_gene: TRBJ2-2

CDR3aa: CASSLDRNTQYF
CDR3nt: TGTGCCAGCAGCTTAGACCGCAATACGCAGTATTTT
v_gene: TRBV7-9
abundance: few
d_gene: .
j_gene: TRBJ2-3

CDR3aa: CASSILKGGPNEKLFF
CDR3nt: TGTGCCAGCAGCATCCTTAAGGGGGGACCAAATGAAAAACTGTTTTTT
v_gene: TRBV21-1
abundance: many
d_gene: .
j_gene: TRBJ1-4

CDR3aa: CASSSQGLDRAFF
CDR3nt: TGTGCCAGCAGCTCACAGGGATTGGATAGAGCTTTCTTT
v_gene: TRBV7-2
abundance: few
d_gene: .
j_gene: TRBJ1-1

CDR3aa: CASSLHRVGNQPQHF
CDR3nt: TGTGCCAGCAGCTTACACAGGGTGGGGAATCAGCCCCAGCATTTT
v_gene: TRBV7-2
abundance: .
d_gene: .
j_gene: TRBJ1-5

CDR3aa: CASSPPGTTNIQYF
CDR3nt: TGTGCCAGCAGCCCCCCCGGGACAACCAACATTCAGTACTTC
v_gene: TRBV14
abundance: .
d_gene: .
j_gene: TRBJ2-4

CDR3aa: CASSPGHTLYGYTF
CDR3nt: TGTGCCAGCTCTCCAGGGCACACACTCTATGGCTACACCTTC
v_gene: TRBV18
abundance: .
d_gene: .
j_gene: TRBJ1-2

CDR3aa: CATSDWGTSNEQFF
CDR3nt: TGTGCCACCAGTGATTGGGGAACCTCCAATGAGCAGTTCTTC
v_gene: TRBV24-1
abundance: .
d_gene: .
j_gene: TRBJ2-1

CDR3aa: CSARVGRDPFSPLHF
CDR3nt: TGCAGTGCTAGAGTGGGGCGGGACCCCTTCTCACCCCTCCACTTT
v_gene: TRBV20-1
abundance: .
d_gene: .
j_gene: TRBJ1-6

CDR3aa: CASSRPGGYNEQFF
CDR3nt: TGTGCCAGCTCAAGACCTGGGGGCTACAATGAGCAGTTCTTC
v_gene: TRBV9
abundance: .
d_gene: .
j_gene: TRBJ2-1